This T cell receptor beta chain was identified during a study of CD8+CD57+ T cells in acquired aplastic anemia. Genomic DNA constituted the template upon which TCR beta VDJ and CDR3 profiling was performed. TCRdb reprocessed the reads with MiXCR, giving one entry per CDR3 protein. The sample yields about 250,000 distinct CDR3 sequences, around 45% seen once. The length of the CDR3 is 15 residues. Per germline, CDR1 SEHNR and CDR2 FQNEAQ (reference sequence). An expansion of CD8+CD57+ cells by flow cytometry had been shown in patients chosen for sequencing. Input material: sorted CD4+, CD8+, or CD8+CD57+ T cells (not recorded which) from PBMCs. This TCR was recovered from a human donor with aplastic anemia. The V gene is TRBV7-9, the J gene TRBJ2-1, with D unresolved. The DNA end is more similar to TRBJ2-4, so the J call may be wrong. The CDR3 DNA reads as TGTGCCAGCAGCTTAGCAATAGGCCCCAAAAACATTCAGTACTTC. Translating it yields CASSLAIGPKNIQYF.